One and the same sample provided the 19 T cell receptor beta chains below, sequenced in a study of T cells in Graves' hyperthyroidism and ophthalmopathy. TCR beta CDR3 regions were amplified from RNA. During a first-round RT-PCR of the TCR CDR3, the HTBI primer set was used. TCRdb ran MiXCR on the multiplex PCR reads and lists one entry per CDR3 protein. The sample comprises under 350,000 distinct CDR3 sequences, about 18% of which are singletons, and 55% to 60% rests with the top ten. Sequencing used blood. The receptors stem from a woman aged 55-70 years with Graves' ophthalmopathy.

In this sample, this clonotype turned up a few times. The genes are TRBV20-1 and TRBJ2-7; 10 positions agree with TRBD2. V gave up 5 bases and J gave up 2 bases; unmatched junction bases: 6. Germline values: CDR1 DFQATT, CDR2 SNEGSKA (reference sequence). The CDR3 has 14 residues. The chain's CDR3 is CSAYKREGPYEQYF. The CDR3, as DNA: TGCAGTGCTTACAAGCGGGAGGGCCCCTACGAGCAGTACTTC.

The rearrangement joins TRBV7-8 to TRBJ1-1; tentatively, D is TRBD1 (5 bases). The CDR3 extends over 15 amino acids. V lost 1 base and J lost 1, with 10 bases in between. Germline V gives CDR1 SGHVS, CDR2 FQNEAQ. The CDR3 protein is CASSLVEGTNTEAFF. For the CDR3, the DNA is TGTGCCAGCAGCTTAGTGGAGGGGACGAACACTGAAGCTTTCTTT.

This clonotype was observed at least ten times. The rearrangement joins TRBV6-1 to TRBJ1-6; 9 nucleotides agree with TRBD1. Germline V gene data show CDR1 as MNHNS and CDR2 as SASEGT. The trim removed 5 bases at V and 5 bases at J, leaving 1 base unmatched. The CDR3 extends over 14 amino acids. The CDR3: CASSWTGDNSPLHF. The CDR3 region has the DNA TGTGCCAGCAGTTGGACAGGGGATAATTCACCCCTCCACTTT.

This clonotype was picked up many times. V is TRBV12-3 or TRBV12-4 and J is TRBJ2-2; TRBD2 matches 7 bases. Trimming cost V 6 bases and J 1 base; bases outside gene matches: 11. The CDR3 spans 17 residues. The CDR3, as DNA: TGTGCCAGCAGCCGGCCCCCGGGGGGAAAGAACACCGGGGAGCTGTTTTTT. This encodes CASSRPPGGKNTGELFF.

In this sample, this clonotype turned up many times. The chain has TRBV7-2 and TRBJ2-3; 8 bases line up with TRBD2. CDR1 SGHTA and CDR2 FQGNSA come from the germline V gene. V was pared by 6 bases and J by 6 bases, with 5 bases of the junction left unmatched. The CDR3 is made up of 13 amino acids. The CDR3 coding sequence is TGTGCCAGCAGTGCCGGGAGGGGGGATACGCAGTATTTT. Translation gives CASSAGRGDTQYF.

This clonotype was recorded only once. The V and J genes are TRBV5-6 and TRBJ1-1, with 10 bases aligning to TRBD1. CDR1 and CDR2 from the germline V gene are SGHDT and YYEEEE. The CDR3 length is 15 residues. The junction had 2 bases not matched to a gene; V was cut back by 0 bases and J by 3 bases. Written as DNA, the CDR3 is TGTGCCAGCAGCTTGGGGGGACAGGGGTACACTGAAGCTTTCTTT. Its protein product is CASSLGGQGYTEAFF.

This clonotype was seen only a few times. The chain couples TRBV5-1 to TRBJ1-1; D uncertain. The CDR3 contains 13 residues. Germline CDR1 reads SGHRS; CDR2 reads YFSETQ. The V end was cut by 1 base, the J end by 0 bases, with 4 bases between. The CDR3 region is CASSLKLNTEAFF. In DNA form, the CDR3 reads TGCGCCAGCAGCTTGAAGTTGAACACTGAAGCTTTCTTT.

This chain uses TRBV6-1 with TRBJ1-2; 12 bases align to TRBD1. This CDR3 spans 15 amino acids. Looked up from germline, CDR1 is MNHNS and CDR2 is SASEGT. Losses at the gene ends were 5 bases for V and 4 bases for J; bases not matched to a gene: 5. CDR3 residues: CASSPGTGGLYGYTF. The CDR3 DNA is TGTGCCAGCAGTCCCGGGACAGGGGGCCTCTATGGCTACACCTTC.

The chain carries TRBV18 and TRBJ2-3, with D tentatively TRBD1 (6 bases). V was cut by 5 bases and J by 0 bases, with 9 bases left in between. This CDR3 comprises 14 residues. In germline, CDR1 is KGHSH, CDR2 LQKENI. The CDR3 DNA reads TGTGCCAGCTCAACAGGGTTTAGCACAGATACGCAGTATTTT. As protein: CASSTGFSTDTQYF.

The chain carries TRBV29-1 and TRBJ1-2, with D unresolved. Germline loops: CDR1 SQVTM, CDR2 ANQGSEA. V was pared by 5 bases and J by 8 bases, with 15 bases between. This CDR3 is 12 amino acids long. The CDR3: CSVWRQADGYTF. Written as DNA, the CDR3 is TGCAGCGTTTGGCGGCAGGCTGACGGCTACACCTTC.

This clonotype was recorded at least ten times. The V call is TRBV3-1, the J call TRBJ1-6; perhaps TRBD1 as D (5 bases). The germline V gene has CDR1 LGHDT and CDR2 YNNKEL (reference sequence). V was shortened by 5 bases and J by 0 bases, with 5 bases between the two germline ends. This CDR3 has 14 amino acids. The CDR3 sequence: CASSDSSYNSPLHF. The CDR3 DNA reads TGTGCCAGCAGCGACAGCTCCTATAATTCACCCCTCCACTTT.

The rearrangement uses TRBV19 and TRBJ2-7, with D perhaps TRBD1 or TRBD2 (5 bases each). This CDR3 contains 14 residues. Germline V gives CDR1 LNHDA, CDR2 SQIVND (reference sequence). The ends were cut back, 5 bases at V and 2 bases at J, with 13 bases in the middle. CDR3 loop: CASSVSGATYEQYF. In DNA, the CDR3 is TGTGCCAGTAGTGTTTCCGGGGCCACCTACGAGCAGTACTTC.

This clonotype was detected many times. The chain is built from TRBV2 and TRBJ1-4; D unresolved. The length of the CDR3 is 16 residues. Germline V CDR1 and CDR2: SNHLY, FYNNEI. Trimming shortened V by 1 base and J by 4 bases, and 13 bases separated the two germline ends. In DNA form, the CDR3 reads TGTGCCAGCAGTGAAGGGGCAGAAATCGATAATGAAAAACTGTTTTTT. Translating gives CASSEGAEIDNEKLFF.

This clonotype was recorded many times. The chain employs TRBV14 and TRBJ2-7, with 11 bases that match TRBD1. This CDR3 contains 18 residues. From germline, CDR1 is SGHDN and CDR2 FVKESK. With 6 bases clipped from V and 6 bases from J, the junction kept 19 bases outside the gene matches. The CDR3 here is CASSVTRRTGGLLGEQYF. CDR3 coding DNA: TGTGCCAGCAGTGTCACCCGAAGGACAGGGGGCCTTCTAGGCGAGCAGTACTTC. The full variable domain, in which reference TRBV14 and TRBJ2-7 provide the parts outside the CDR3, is EAGVTQFPSHSVIEKGQTVTLRCDPISGHDNLYWYRRVMGKEIKFLLHFVKESKQDESGMPNNRFLAERTGGTYSTLKVQPAELEDSGVYFCASSVTRRTGGLLGEQYFGPGTRLTVT.

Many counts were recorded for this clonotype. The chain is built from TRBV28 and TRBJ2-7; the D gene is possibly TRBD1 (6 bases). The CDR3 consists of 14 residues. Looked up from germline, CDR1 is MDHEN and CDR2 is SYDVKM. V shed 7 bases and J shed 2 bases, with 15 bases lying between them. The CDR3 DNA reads TGTGCCAGCATGCCTAGGGACACACCCTACGAGCAGTACTTC. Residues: CASMPRDTPYEQYF.

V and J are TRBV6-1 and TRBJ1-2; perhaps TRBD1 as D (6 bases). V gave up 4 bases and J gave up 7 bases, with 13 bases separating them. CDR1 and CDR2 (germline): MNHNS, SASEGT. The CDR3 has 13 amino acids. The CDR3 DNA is TGTGCCAGCAGTGTACGGGGGCAGGGTGGCTACACCTTC. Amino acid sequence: CASSVRGQGGYTF.

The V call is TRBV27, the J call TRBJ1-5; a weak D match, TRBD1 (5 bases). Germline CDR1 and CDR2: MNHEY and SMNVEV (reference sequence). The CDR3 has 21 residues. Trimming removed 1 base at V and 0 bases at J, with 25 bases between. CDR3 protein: CASSLWMPAMRGPYSNQPQHF. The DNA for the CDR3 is TGTGCCAGCAGTTTATGGATGCCGGCGATGCGGGGACCTTATAGCAATCAGCCCCAGCATTTT.

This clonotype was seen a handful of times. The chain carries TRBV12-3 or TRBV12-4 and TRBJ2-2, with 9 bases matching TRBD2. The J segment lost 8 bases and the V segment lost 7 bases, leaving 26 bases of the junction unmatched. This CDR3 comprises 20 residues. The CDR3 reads CASTLTRGGRGGDLVGELFF. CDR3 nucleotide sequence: TGTGCCAGCACCCTCACGCGGGGGGGACGTGGGGGGGACCTCGTTGGGGAGCTGTTTTTT.

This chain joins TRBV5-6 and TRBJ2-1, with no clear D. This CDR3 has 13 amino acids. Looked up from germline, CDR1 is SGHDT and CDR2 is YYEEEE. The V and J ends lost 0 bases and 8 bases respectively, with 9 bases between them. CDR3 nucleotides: TGTGCCAGCAGCTTGGAGGGCGTGGATGAGCAGTTCTTC. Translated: CASSLEGVDEQFF.